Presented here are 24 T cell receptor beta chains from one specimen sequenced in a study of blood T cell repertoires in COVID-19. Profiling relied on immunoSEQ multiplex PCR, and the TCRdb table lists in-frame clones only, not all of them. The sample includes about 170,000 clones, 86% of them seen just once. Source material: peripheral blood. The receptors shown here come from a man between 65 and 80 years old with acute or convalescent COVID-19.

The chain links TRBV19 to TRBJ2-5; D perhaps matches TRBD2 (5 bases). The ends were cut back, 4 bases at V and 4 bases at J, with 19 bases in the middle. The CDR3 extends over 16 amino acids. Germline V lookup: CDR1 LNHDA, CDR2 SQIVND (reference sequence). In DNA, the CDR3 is TGTGCCAGTAGTACCCCCCCGGGATCAGAAGGAGAGACCCAGTACTTC. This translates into CASSTPPGSEGETQYF.

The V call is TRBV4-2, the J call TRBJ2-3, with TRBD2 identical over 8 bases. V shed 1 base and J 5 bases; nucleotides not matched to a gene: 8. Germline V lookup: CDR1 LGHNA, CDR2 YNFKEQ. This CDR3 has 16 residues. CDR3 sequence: CASSQGTSRVLDTQYF. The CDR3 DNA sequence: TGTGCCAGCAGCCAAGGGACTAGCCGAGTATTAGATACGCAGTATTTT.

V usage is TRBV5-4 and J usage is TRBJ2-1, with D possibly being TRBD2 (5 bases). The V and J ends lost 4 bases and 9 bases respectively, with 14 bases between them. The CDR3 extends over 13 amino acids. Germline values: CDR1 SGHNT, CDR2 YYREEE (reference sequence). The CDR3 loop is CASSLDGESEQFF. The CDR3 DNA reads TGTGCCAGCAGCCTGGACGGGGAATCTGAGCAGTTCTTC.

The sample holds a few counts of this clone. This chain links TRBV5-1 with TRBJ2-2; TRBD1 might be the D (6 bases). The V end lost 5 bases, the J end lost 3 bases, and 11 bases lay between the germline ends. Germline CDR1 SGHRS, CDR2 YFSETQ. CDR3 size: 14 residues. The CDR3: CASSGQPDTGELFF. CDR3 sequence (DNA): TGCGCCAGCAGTGGACAGCCCGACACCGGGGAGCTGTTTTTT.

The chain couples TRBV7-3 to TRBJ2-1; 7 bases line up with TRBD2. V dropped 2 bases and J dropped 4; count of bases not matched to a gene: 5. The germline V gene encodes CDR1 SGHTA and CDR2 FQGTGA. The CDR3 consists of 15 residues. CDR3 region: CASSLYGGLYNEQFF. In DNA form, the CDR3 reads TGTGCCAGCAGCTTATACGGGGGACTATACAATGAGCAGTTCTTC.

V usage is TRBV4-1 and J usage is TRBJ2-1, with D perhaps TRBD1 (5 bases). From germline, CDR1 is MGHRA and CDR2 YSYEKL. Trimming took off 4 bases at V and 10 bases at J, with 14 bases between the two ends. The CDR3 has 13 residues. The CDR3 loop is CASSLLIPGEQFF. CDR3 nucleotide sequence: TGCGCCAGCAGCCTTCTGATCCCAGGGGAGCAGTTCTTC.

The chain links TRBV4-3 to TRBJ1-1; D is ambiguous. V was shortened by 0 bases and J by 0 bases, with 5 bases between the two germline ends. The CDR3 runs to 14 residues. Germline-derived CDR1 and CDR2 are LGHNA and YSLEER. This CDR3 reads CASSQDYLNTEAFF. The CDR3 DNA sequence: TGCGCCAGCAGCCAAGATTACTTGAACACTGAAGCTTTCTTT.

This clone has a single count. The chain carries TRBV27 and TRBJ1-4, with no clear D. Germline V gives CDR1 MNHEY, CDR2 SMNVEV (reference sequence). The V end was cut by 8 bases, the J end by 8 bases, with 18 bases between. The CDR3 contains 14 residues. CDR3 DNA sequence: TGTGCCAGCCGAAATGCGGGCGTAGGGGAAAAACTGTTTTTT. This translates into CASRNAGVGEKLFF.

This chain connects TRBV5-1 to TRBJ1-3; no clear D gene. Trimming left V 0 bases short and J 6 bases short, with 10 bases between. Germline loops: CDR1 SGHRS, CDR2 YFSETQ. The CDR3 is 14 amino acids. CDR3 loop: CASSLVSGENTIYF. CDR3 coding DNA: TGCGCCAGCAGCTTGGTTTCAGGTGAAAACACCATATATTTT.

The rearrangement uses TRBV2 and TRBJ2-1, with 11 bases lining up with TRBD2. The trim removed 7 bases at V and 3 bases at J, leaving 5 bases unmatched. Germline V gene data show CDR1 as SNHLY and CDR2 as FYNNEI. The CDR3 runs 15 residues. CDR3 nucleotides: TGTGCCAGCACCCGACTAGCGGGACTCTACAATGAGCAGTTCTTC. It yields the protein CASTRLAGLYNEQFF.

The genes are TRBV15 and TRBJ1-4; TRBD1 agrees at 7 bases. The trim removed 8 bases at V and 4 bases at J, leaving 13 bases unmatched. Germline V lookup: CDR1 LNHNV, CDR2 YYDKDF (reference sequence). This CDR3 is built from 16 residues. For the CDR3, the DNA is TGTGCCACCGCAGAAGGAAGAGGGGGCAATAATGAAAAACTGTTTTTT. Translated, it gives CATAEGRGGNNEKLFF.

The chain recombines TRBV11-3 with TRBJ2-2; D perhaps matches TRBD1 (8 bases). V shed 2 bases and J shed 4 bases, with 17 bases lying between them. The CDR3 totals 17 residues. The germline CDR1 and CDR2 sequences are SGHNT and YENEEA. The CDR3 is CASSLRGGQVITGELFF. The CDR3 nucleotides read TGTGCCAGCAGCTTAAGGGGGGGACAGGTCATCACCGGGGAGCTGTTTTTT.

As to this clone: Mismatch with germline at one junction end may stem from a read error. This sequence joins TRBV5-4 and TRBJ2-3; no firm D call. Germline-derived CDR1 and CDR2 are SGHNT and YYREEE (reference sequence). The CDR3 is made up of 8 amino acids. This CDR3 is CGTDTQYF. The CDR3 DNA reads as TGCGGGACAGATACGCAGTATTTT.

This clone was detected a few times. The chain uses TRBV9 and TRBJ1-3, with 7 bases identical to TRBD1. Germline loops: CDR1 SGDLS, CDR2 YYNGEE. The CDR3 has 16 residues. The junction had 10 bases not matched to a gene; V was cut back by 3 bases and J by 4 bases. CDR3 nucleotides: TGTGCCAGCAGCGGGGGGACAGAAGGTTACGGAAACACCATATATTTT. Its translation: CASSGGTEGYGNTIYF. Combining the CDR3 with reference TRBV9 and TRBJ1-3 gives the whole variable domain DSGVTQTPKHLITATGQRVTLRCSPRSGDLSVYWYQQSLDQGLQFLIQYYNGEERAKGNILERFSAQQFPDLHSELNLSSLELGDSALYFCASSGGTEGYGNTIYFGEGSWLTVV.

CDR3 residues: CASSPGTNQETQYF. The DNA for the CDR3 is TGCGCCAGCAGCCCCGGGACTAACCAAGAGACCCAGTACTTC. This sequence joins TRBV5-1 and TRBJ2-5, with 7 positions matching TRBD2. J gave up 0 bases and V 4 bases, and 3 bases lay outside the gene matches. Germline values: CDR1 SGHRS, CDR2 YFSETQ. The CDR3 consists of 14 residues. The whole variable domain, remainder taken from reference TRBV5-1 and TRBJ2-5, is KAGVTQTPRYLIKTRGQQVTLSCSPISGHRSVSWYQQTPGQGLQFLFEYFSETQRNKGNFPGRFSGRQFSNSRSEMNVSTLELGDSALYLCASSPGTNQETQYFGPGTRLLVL.

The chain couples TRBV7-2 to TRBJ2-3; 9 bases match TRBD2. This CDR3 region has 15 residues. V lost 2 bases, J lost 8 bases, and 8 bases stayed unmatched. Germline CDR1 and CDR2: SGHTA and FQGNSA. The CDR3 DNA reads TGTGCCAGCAGCTTACAGCCAGCGGGGGGTGGTACGCAGTATTTT. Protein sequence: CASSLQPAGGGTQYF.

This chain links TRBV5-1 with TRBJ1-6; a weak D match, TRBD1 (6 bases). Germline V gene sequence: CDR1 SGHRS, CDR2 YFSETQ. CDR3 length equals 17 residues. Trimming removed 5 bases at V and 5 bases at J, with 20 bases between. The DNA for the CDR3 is TGCGCCAGCAGGGACGTCGGGAGGGGGGACCATAATTCACCCCTCCACTTT. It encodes CASRDVGRGDHNSPLHF.

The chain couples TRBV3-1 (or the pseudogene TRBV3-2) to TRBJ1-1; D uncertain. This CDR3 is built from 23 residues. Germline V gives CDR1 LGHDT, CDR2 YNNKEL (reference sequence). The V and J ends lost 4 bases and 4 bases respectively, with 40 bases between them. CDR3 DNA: TGTGCCAGCAGCCCAATCAATCAATTACCGGTTATGGGCAGACAAATGGGGAGCACTGAAGCTTTCTTT. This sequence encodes CASSPINQLPVMGRQMGSTEAFF.

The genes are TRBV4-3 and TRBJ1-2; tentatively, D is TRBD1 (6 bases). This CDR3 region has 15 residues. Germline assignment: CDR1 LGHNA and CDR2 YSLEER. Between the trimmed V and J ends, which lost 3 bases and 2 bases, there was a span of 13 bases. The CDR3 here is CASSHDNQGNYGYTF. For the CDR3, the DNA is TGCGCCAGCAGCCACGACAATCAGGGGAACTATGGCTACACCTTC.

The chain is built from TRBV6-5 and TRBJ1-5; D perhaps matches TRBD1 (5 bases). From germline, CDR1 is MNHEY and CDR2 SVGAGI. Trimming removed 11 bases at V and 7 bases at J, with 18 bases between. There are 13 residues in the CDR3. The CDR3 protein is CAASELGHQPQHF. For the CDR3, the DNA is TGTGCCGCGAGTGAACTGGGGCACCAGCCCCAGCATTTT.

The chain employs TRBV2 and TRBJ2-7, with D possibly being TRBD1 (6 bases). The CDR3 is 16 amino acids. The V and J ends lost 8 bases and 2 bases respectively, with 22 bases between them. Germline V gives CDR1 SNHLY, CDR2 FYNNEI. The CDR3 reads CASARLSPGQTYEQYF. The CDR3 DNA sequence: TGTGCCAGCGCACGCCTTAGTCCGGGACAAACCTACGAGCAGTACTTC.

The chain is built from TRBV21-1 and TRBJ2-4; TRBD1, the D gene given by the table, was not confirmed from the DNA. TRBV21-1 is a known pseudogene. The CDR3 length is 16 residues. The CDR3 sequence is CASSKTGIMAKNIQYF. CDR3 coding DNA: TGTGCCAGCAGCAAAACAGGCATAATGGCCAAAAACATTCAGTACTTC.

CDR3 in amino acids: CASSSGTGRGRYYEQYF. The CDR3 DNA reads as TGTGCCAGCAGCTCGGGGACGGGGCGGGGAAGGTACTACGAGCAGTACTTC. The chain joins TRBV7-2 to TRBJ2-7, with D tentatively TRBD2 (6 bases). The CDR3 loop spans 17 amino acids. Germline CDR1 and CDR2: SGHTA and FQGNSA. V lost 4 bases and J 3 bases, leaving 22 bases between the germline ends.

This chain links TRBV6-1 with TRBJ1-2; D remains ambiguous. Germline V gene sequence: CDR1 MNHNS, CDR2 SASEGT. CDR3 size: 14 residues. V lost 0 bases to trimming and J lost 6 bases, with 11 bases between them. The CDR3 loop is CASSEAFVTHGYTF. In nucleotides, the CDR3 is TGTGCCAGCAGTGAAGCTTTCGTGACACATGGCTACACCTTC.